These 8 T cell receptor beta chains came from one sample sequenced in a study of human T cells and chemical hapten exposure. Time point indicated: patch test 1, 2 weeks after DPC sensitization. Documented treatment: therapeutic diphenylcyclopropenone sensitization with weekly scalp DPC. In TCRdb, the RACE reads were re-called with MiXCR into one record per CDR3 protein. This table holds about 82,000 distinct CDR3 sequences, about 10% found once. This material consisted of whole blood, taken in connection with sensitization to the hapten diphenylcyclopropenone (DPC). Every receptor here comes from a woman in her forties or fifties with alopecia areata. Some clones in this sample may be carry-over from other donors' samples.

As regards this clonotype: One end of the junction fails to match germline, which may point to a read error. V and J are TRBV20-1 and TRBJ2-7; 12 bases line up with TRBD2. Germline loops: CDR1 DFQATT, CDR2 SNEGSKA (reference sequence). This CDR3 contains 15 residues. The CDR3 loop reads CSALRTSGASCEQYF. As DNA, the CDR3 is TGCAGTGCTCTTAGGACTAGCGGGGCCTCCTGCGAGCAGTACTTC.

Only a few counts were recorded for this clonotype. V usage is TRBV4-1 and J usage is TRBJ2-2; D is perhaps TRBD2 (5 bases). The CDR3 has 17 amino acids. V was cut by 4 bases and J by 2 bases, with 17 bases left in between. Germline CDR1 and CDR2: MGHRA and YSYEKL. CDR3: CASSRGGYGSNTGELFF. The CDR3 coding sequence is TGCGCCAGCAGCCGAGGAGGTTATGGTAGCAACACCGGGGAGCTGTTTTTT.

This rearrangement joins TRBV28 to TRBJ2-7; 8 nucleotides agree with TRBD2. The CDR3 consists of 13 residues. Germline assignment: CDR1 MDHEN and CDR2 SYDVKM. V was pared by 6 bases and J by 7 bases, with 8 bases of the junction left unmatched. CDR3 residues: CASRTTLAEEQYF. The CDR3 DNA sequence: TGTGCCAGCAGGACTACACTAGCGGAAGAGCAGTACTTC. Full variable domain (rest looked up from reference TRBV28 and TRBJ2-7): DVKVTQSSRYLVKRTGEKVFLECVQDMDHENMFWYRQDPGLGLRLIYFSYDVKMKEKGDIPEGYSVSREKKERFSLILESASTNQTSMYLCASRTTLAEEQYFGPGTRLTVT.

This clonotype has a handful of counts. The J gene is TRBJ1-3, the V gene TRBV18, with 9 bases aligning to TRBD1. This CDR3 has 16 amino acids. From germline, CDR1 is KGHSH and CDR2 LQKENI. The V segment lost 2 bases and the J segment 2 bases; nucleotides outside the gene matches: 4. DNA of the CDR3: TGTGCCAGCTCACCAGGACAGGGGACCCCTGGAAACACCATATATTTT. The encoded protein is CASSPGQGTPGNTIYF.

In this sample, this clonotype turned up many times. The gene calls are TRBV7-3 and TRBJ2-2; D ambiguous. This CDR3 spans 15 amino acids. Trimming cost V 1 base and J 4 bases, with 10 bases left between them. CDR1 is SGHTA, CDR2 FQGTGA, per germline. This chain's CDR3 is CASSLIAFTTGELFF. CDR3 coding DNA: TGTGCCAGCAGCTTAATAGCTTTTACCACCGGGGAGCTGTTTTTT. Full variable domain (missing parts from reference TRBV7-3 and TRBJ2-2): GAGVSQTPSNKVTEKGKYVELRCDPISGHTALYWYRQSLGQGPEFLIYFQGTGAADDSGLPNDRFFAVRPEGSVSTLKIQRTERGDSAVYLCASSLIAFTTGELFFGEGSRLTVL.

The chain carries TRBV29-1 and TRBJ2-7; 9 bases line up with TRBD1. The germline V gene has CDR1 SQVTM and CDR2 ANQGSEA. The CDR3 is 14 amino acids. V lost 7 bases, J lost 2 bases, and 9 bases stayed unmatched. The CDR3 loop is CSASNRDRAYEQYF. DNA for the CDR3: TGCAGCGCAAGCAACCGGGACAGGGCCTACGAGCAGTACTTC.

This clonotype was found many times. The chain recombines TRBV10-2 with TRBJ1-4; no firm D call. Germline CDR1 WSHSY, CDR2 SAAADI. Trimming removed 6 bases at V and 7 bases at J, with 15 bases between. The CDR3 extends over 14 amino acids. CDR3 DNA sequence: TGCGCCAGCAGCTTGGTCCCGCGGGCTGAAAAACTGTTTTTT. It translates to CASSLVPRAEKLFF.

In its sample, this clonotype was seen a few times. This chain joins TRBV5-1 and TRBJ2-7; 8 nucleotides agree with TRBD1. This CDR3 region has 15 residues. Germline loops: CDR1 SGHRS, CDR2 YFSETQ. Trimming cost V 3 bases and J 3 bases; bases outside gene matches: 8. The CDR3 protein is CASSSQGATGYEQYF. As DNA, the CDR3 is TGCGCCAGCAGCTCCCAGGGGGCTACTGGCTACGAGCAGTACTTC.